These T cell receptor beta chains were read from a single sample in a study of CD4 T cells in relation to SARS-CoV-2 and coronaviruses. Using immunoSEQ multiplex PCR, the repertoire was profiled, and TCRdb retains in-frame clones only, with some absent. Seen here are roughly 25,000 clones, about 70% observed once, and the top ten hold around 19%. Their cognate antigens are unknown. The material sequenced was CD4+ T cells from PBMCs, cultured in vitro. These receptors originate from a human donor in good health. CDR3s include the opening cysteine and the closing phenylalanine or tryptophan. Fields, in order: V gene, J gene, clone size, D gene, CDR3 protein, CDR3 DNA. D genes are given only for firm matches. Some rows mark clone size as missing; the rest say once, few, many or name a class of expanded clone.

TRBV6-5	TRBJ1-4	.	.	CAVQGNEKLFF	TGTGCCGTCCAGGGAAATGAAAAACTGTTTTTT
TRBV27	TRBJ2-2	.	TRBD1	CASSHARGTGGMTGELFF	TGTGCCAGCAGCCACGCCAGAGGGACAGGGGGCATGACCGGGGAGCTGTTTTTT
TRBV10-3	TRBJ2-2	.	TRBD2	CAISSGLAGPNTGELFF	TGTGCCATCAGTAGTGGACTAGCGGGACCTAACACCGGGGAGCTGTTTTTT
TRBV11-1	TRBJ1-2	.	.	CASSPTNLANYGYTF	TGTGCCAGCAGCCCTACAAATTTAGCTAACTATGGCTACACCTTC
TRBV18	TRBJ1-1	.	.	CASSLGTANTEAFF	TGTGCCAGCTCCCTAGGGACGGCGAACACTGAAGCTTTCTTT
TRBV5-4	TRBJ1-1	few	TRBD1	CASSLGTVDTEAFF	TGTGCCAGCAGCCTTGGGACAGTCGACACTGAAGCTTTCTTT
TRBV20-1	TRBJ1-1	.	.	CSASPGSGTEAFF	TGCAGTGCTAGTCCGGGATCGGGCACTGAAGCTTTCTTT
TRBV6-1	TRBJ1-5	once	.	CASSESNQPQHF	TGTGCCAGCAGTGAATCTAATCAGCCCCAGCATTTT
TRBV19	TRBJ1-4	.	TRBD1	CASSSPTGVVEKLFF	TGTGCCAGTAGTTCGCCGACAGGGGTGGTAGAAAAACTGTTTTTT
TRBV18	TRBJ1-5	.	.	CASSPGEGVTPQHF	TGTGCCAGCTCACCGGGGGAGGGGGTCACGCCCCAGCATTTT
TRBV9	TRBJ2-7	.	.	CASSVGPRAYEQYF	TGTGCCAGCAGCGTAGGCCCCAGGGCCTACGAGCAGTACTTC
TRBV3-1/TRBV3-2	TRBJ1-1	.	.	CASSQVQGEAFF	TGTGCCAGCAGCCAAGTCCAGGGAGAAGCTTTCTTT
TRBV12-3/TRBV12-4	TRBJ2-4	.	.	CASSFGGKNIQYF	TGTGCCAGCAGTTTCGGCGGCAAAAACATTCAGTACTTC
TRBV6-5	TRBJ1-2	.	.	CATVANYGYTF	TGTGCCACGGTTGCTAACTATGGCTACACCTTC
TRBV6-1	TRBJ1-6	.	.	CASSEMGGYNSPLHF	TGTGCCAGCAGTGAAATGGGGGGGTATAATTCACCCCTCCACTTT
TRBV10-3	TRBJ2-2	few	TRBD2	CAISESAGGKTGELFF	TGTGCCATCAGTGAGTCCGCGGGAGGGAAAACCGGGGAGCTGTTTTTT
TRBV9	TRBJ1-3	few	.	CASSVEGGYSGNTIYF	TGTGCCAGCAGCGTAGAGGGCGGCTACTCTGGAAACACCATATATTTT
TRBV5-1	TRBJ2-3	.	.	CASSLAGPTDTQYF	TGCGCCAGCAGCTTGGCGGGGCCCACAGATACGCAGTATTTT
TRBV10-3	TRBJ2-1	few	.	CAIGLDEQFF	TGTGCCATCGGACTCGATGAGCAGTTCTTC
TRBV2	TRBJ2-7	.	.	CAIGGYAGQGSSYEQYF	TGTGCCATTGGGGGGTACGCAGGGCAGGGCAGCTCCTACGAGCAGTACTTC
TRBV28	TRBJ1-5	.	.	CASTKGGSNQPQHF	TGTGCCAGCACTAAGGGGGGGAGCAATCAGCCCCAGCATTTT
TRBV7-2	TRBJ2-1	.	.	CASSSRGTVVYNEQFF	TGTGCCAGCAGCTCACGAGGGACGGTAGTATACAATGAGCAGTTCTTC
TRBV11-3	TRBJ2-7	.	TRBD1	CASSLGRGQSYEQYF	TGTGCCAGCAGCTTAGGTAGGGGGCAGTCCTACGAGCAGTACTTC
TRBV5-6	TRBJ2-1	.	.	CASSYINGEQFF	TGTGCCAGCAGCTACATAAATGGTGAGCAGTTCTTC
TRBV3-1/TRBV3-2	TRBJ2-1	.	TRBD2	CASSPHRLAGEQFF	TGTGCCAGCAGCCCTCATCGACTAGCTGGTGAGCAGTTCTTC
TRBV9	TRBJ2-3	.	.	CASSLEAGVSDTQYF	TGTGCCAGCAGCCTAGAGGCAGGGGTCTCAGATACGCAGTATTTT
TRBV30	TRBJ1-2	few	.	CAWSDSGPGYTF	TGTGCCTGGAGCGATTCCGGGCCTGGCTACACCTTC
TRBV19	TRBJ2-2	.	.	CASSGGGLATGELFF	TGTGCCAGTAGTGGAGGGGGGCTGGCCACCGGGGAGCTGTTTTTT
TRBV5-5	TRBJ1-1	.	.	CASTWGGNTEAFF	TGTGCCAGCACCTGGGGGGGGAACACTGAAGCTTTCTTT
TRBV24-1	TRBJ1-3	.	TRBD1	CAFQGQHSGNTIYF	TGTGCCTTCCAGGGACAGCACTCTGGAAACACCATATATTTT
TRBV7-8	TRBJ2-7	few	.	CASRMGGTGIYYEQYF	TGTGCCAGCAGGATGGGGGGAACAGGTATATACTACGAGCAGTACTTC
TRBV6-5	TRBJ1-1	.	.	CASVVGLRTEAFF	TGTGCCAGCGTTGTTGGGTTGAGGACTGAAGCTTTCTTT
TRBV5-5	TRBJ2-7	.	TRBD2	CASSRLAGHSYEQYF	TGTGCCAGCAGCCGACTAGCGGGCCATTCCTACGAGCAGTACTTC
TRBV10-3	TRBJ2-1	.	.	CAIPRGDSINNEQFF	TGTGCCATCCCCCGGGGAGACTCTATTAACAATGAGCAGTTCTTC
TRBV25-1	TRBJ2-6	.	.	CASNAVSGANVLTF	TGTGCCAGCAATGCGGTCTCTGGGGCCAACGTCCTGACTTTC
TRBV6-5	TRBJ2-1	.	.	CASSYGERTGNEQFF	TGTGCCAGCAGTTACGGAGAAAGAACGGGGAATGAGCAGTTCTTC
TRBV11-2	TRBJ2-1	.	.	CASSLSLYEQFF	TGTGCCAGCAGCTTAAGTTTGTATGAGCAGTTCTTC
TRBV18	TRBJ1-6	.	.	CASSPFDGKGNSPLHF	TGTGCCAGCTCACCTTTCGACGGAAAGGGTAATTCACCCCTCCACTTT
TRBV15	TRBJ1-3	few	.	CATSRDISSGNTIYF	TGTGCCACCTCGAGGGACATTAGCTCTGGAAACACCATATATTTT
TRBV11-2	TRBJ1-1	.	TRBD1	CASSLGGQGNTEAFF	TGTGCCAGCAGCTTAGGGGGACAGGGTAACACTGAAGCTTTCTTT
TRBV3-1/TRBV3-2	TRBJ2-1	.	TRBD2	CASSQGGLEHINEQFF	TGTGCCAGCAGCCAAGGGGGACTAGAACATATCAATGAGCAGTTCTTC
TRBV11-3	TRBJ2-3	.	TRBD2	CASSSGLAGTDTQYF	TGTGCCAGCAGCTCGGGACTAGCGGGCACAGATACGCAGTATTTT
TRBV11-3	TRBJ2-1	.	TRBD2	CASSLASGRANEQFF	TGTGCCAGCAGCTTAGCTAGCGGGAGGGCCAATGAGCAGTTCTTC
TRBV10-3	TRBJ1-1	.	.	CAISKMTENTEAFF	TGTGCCATCAGTAAAATGACAGAGAACACTGAAGCTTTCTTT
TRBV5-4	TRBJ1-6	few	TRBD1	CASSVDRGNSPLHF	TGTGCCAGCAGCGTAGACAGGGGTAATTCACCCCTCCACTTT
TRBV6-2/TRBV6-3	TRBJ1-1	.	.	CASSYGKLFTEAFF	TGTGCCAGCAGTTATGGTAAATTATTCACTGAAGCTTTCTTT
TRBV2	TRBJ2-7	.	.	CASSDQRRGYEQYF	TGTGCCAGCAGTGACCAGCGGAGGGGCTACGAGCAGTACTTC
TRBV1	TRBJ2-3	few	.	CTSSLNGYLGSSTDTQYF	TGCACCAGCAGCCTCAATGGCTATCTTGGGTCTAGCACAGATACGCAGTATTTT
TRBV4-1	TRBJ2-1	.	.	CASSQVMYNEQFF	TGCGCCAGCAGCCAAGTAATGTACAATGAGCAGTTCTTC
TRBV5-1	TRBJ2-2	.	.	CASTLVTPGGELFF	TGCGCCAGCACCTTGGTGACTCCGGGCGGGGAGCTGTTTTTT
TRBV6-1	TRBJ2-3	few	.	CASSDEWRLSTDTQYF	TGTGCCAGCAGTGATGAATGGAGGCTCAGCACAGATACGCAGTATTTT
TRBV6-5	TRBJ1-2	.	TRBD1	CASSFGDSYGYTF	TGTGCCAGCAGCTTCGGGGACAGCTATGGCTACACCTTC
TRBV6-1	TRBJ1-4	.	.	CASSDTEGLYEKLFF	TGTGCCAGCAGTGACACAGAGGGGCTTTATGAAAAACTGTTTTTT
TRBV27	TRBJ2-7	few	.	CASSLSSPYEQYF	TGTGCCAGCAGTTTATCGTCCCCCTACGAGCAGTACTTC
TRBV30	TRBJ1-4	.	TRBD1	CAWSNRGEGEKLFF	TGTGCCTGGAGTAACAGGGGAGAGGGGGAAAAACTGTTTTTT
TRBV6-5	TRBJ2-5	.	.	CASSYFETQYF	TGTGCCAGCAGTTACTTTGAGACCCAGTACTTC
TRBV28	TRBJ2-1	.	.	CASTRSGYNEQFF	TGTGCCAGCACCCGTAGCGGTTACAATGAGCAGTTCTTC
TRBV5-4	TRBJ2-5	.	.	CASSRDRETQYF	TGTGCCAGCAGCCGCGACAGGGAGACCCAGTACTTC